The present TCR beta chain was sequenced within a study of T-cell memory formation after mild COVID-19. About this clonotype itself: What it binds is not known.

Each CDR3 protein is one row after TCRdb ran MiXCR on the 5' RACE reads. The sample carries roughly 620,000 distinct CDR3 sequences, approximately 19% recorded once. Overall study findings and caveats: The study found contracting CD4+ clones mainly in CM and EM and contracting CD8+ clones in EMRA.

The clonotype was recovered from an adult woman who had mild COVID-19 (a few samples of this study predate the infection). Cell type and time point are not known. Sequencing used PBMCs or a T cell subset sorted from them (not recorded which).

CDR3 sequence: CASRRGGQDGLNEQFF. The CDR3 bases are TGTGCCAGCAGACGGGGGGGACAGGATGGGTTGAATGAGCAGTTCTTC. This sequence joins TRBV5-6 and TRBJ2-1; D assignment may be TRBD1 or TRBD2 (8 bases each). The CDR3 loop spans 16 amino acids. Germline lookup yields CDR1 SGHDT and CDR2 YYEEEE. V dropped 5 bases and J dropped 7 bases, with 22 bases sitting between them.